The T cell receptor (beta chain) under discussion was sequenced for a study of T cells in Graves' hyperthyroidism and ophthalmopathy. The TCR beta CDR3 regions underwent amplification using RNA transcripts as the source. Using the HTBI primer set, a first-round RT-PCR was run on the TCR CDR3. MiXCR was run by TCRdb on the multiplex PCR reads, yielding one entry per CDR3 protein. The sample includes approximately 870,000 distinct CDR3 sequences, approximately 40% seen only once; the top ten take approximately 8.7%. The CDR3 is 12 residues long. Trimming removed 3 bases at V and 2 bases at J, with 5 bases between. In germline, CDR1 is ENHRY, CDR2 SYGVKD.

The sequence was obtained from a young man with Graves' hyperthyroidism. V usage is TRBV10-3 and J usage is TRBJ2-7; unclear D gene. Source material: blood. CDR3 protein: CAISERTYEQYF. Written as DNA, the CDR3 is TGTGCCATCAGTGAACGTACCTACGAGCAGTACTTC.